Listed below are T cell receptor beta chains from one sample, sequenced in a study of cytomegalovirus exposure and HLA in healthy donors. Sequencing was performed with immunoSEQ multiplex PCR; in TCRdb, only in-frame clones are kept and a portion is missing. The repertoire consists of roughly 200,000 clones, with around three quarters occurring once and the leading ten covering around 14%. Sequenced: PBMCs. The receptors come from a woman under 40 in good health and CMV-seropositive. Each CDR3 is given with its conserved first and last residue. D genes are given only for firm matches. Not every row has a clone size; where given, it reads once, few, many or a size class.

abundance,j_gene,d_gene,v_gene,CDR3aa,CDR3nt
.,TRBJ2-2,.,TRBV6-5,CASKENRVTGELFF,TGTGCCAGCAAGGAAAACAGGGTCACCGGGGAGCTGTTTTTT
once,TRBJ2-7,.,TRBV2,CASSLYYEQYF,TGTGCCAGCAGTCTCTACTACGAGCAGTACTTC
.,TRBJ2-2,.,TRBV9,CASSGQGSGNTGELFF,TGTGCCAGCAGCGGCCAAGGTTCAGGGAACACCGGGGAGCTGTTTTTT
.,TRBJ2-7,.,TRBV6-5,CASKDRGGAGLEQYF,TGTGCCAGCAAGGATCGGGGCGGGGCGGGCTTGGAGCAGTACTTC
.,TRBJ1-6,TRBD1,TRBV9,CASSVEAGQLHNSPLHF,TGTGCCAGCAGCGTAGAGGCGGGACAGCTTCATAATTCACCCCTCCACTTT
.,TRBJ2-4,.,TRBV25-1,CANNRKAKNIQYF,TGTGCCAACAATCGAAAAGCCAAAAACATTCAGTACTTC
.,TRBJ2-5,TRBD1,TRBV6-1,CASRDRGRRETQYF,TGTGCCAGCAGAGACAGGGGACGCAGGGAGACCCAGTACTTC
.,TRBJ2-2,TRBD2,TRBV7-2,CASSLSGGIEGTGELFF,TGTGCCAGCAGCTTAAGCGGGGGTATCGAAGGGACCGGGGAGCTGTTTTTT
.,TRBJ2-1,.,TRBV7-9,CASSPLEDNEQFF,TGTGCCAGCAGCCCTCTTGAGGACAATGAGCAGTTCTTC
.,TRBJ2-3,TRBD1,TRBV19,CASRDRGAFGDTQYF,TGTGCCAGTAGGGACAGGGGGGCTTTTGGAGATACGCAGTATTTT
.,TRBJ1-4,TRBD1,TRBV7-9,CASSFSPGTGGEKLFF,TGTGCCAGCAGCTTTTCTCCCGGGACAGGGGGAGAAAAACTGTTTTTT
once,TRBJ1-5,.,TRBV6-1,CASSEGPTSRPQHF,TGTGCCAGCAGTGAAGGGCCCACGTCCCGGCCCCAGCATTTT
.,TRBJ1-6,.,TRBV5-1,CASSLEGQGNSPLHF,TGCGCCAGCAGCTTGGAGGGCCAGGGCAATTCACCCCTCCACTTT
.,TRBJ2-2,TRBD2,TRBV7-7,CASSPGLAGTGELFF,TGTGCTAGCAGCCCGGGACTAGCGGGCACCGGGGAGCTGTTTTTT
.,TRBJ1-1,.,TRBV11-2,CASSLEAQRGIKAFF,TGTGCCAGCAGCTTAGAGGCCCAACGAGGGATTAAAGCTTTCTTT
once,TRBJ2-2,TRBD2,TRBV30,CAWRFGGANTGELFF,TGTGCCTGGAGGTTCGGGGGGGCGAACACCGGGGAGCTGTTTTTT
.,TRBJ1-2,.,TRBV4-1,CASSQWEGNYGYTF,TGCGCCAGCAGCCAATGGGAGGGTAACTATGGCTACACCTTC
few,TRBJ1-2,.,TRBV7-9,CSSSSPPAGYTF,TGTTCCAGCAGCTCCCCCCCCGCGGGCTACACCTTC
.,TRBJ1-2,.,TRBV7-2,CASSLEAGIGYTF,TGTGCCAGCAGCTTAGAGGCGGGAATCGGCTACACCTTC
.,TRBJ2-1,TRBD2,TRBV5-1,CAGSLVTSGPNEQFF,TGCGCCGGCAGCTTGGTTACTAGCGGGCCCAATGAGCAGTTCTTC
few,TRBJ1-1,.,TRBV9,CASSLDASNLNTEAFF,TGTGCCAGCAGCCTCGACGCTAGTAACTTGAACACTGAAGCTTTCTTT
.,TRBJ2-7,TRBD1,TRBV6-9,CASSFSWDRALSYEQYF,TGTGCCAGCAGTTTCTCCTGGGACAGGGCATTATCCTACGAGCAGTACTTC
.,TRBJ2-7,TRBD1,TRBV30,CAWSRDRGRDEQYF,TGTGCCTGGAGTAGGGACAGGGGGCGCGACGAGCAGTACTTC
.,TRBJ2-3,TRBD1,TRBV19,CASSIGTGGDTQYF,TGTGCCAGTAGTATCGGGACAGGGGGAGATACGCAGTATTTT
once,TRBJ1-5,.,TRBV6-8,CASSYSTGGDQNQPQHF,TGTGCCAGCAGTTACAGCACAGGAGGGGACCAGAATCAGCCCCAGCATTTT
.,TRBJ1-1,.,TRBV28,CASRGQFATEAFF,TGTGCCAGCCGGGGTCAGTTCGCCACTGAAGCTTTCTTT
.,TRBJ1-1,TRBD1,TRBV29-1,CSTRQGGTEAFF,TGCAGCACGAGACAGGGCGGGACTGAAGCTTTCTTT
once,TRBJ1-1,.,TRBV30,CAWRGRGGLNTEAFF,TGTGCCTGGCGGGGTAGGGGGGGCCTGAACACTGAAGCTTTCTTT
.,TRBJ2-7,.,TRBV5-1,CASSPSGAGQYEQYF,TGCGCCAGCAGCCCTTCAGGGGCGGGACAGTACGAGCAGTACTTC
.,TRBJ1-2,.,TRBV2,CASSRQVIGMEGYTF,TGTGCCAGCAGTAGACAGGTGATCGGCATGGAAGGCTACACCTTC
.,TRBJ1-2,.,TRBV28,CASSLQDGYTF,TGTGCCAGCAGTTTGCAGGATGGCTACACCTTC
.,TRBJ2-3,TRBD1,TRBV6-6,CASSSRTGGMLDTQYF,TGTGCCAGCAGCTCCAGGACAGGGGGAATGTTGGATACGCAGTATTTT
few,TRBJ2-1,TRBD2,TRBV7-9,CSSSYGLAGGTNEQFF,TGTTCCAGCAGCTACGGACTAGCGGGAGGGACCAATGAGCAGTTCTTC
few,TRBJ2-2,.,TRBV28,CASSLYRPREEPGELFF,TGTGCCAGCAGTTTATATCGGCCCAGGGAAGAGCCCGGGGAGCTGTTTTTT
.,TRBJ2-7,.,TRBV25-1,CASRGLTGGEQYF,TGTGCCAGCAGGGGGCTGACAGGTGGGGAGCAGTACTTC
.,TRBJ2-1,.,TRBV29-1,CSAFLRELGNEQFF,TGCAGCGCCTTCCTCCGGGAGTTGGGCAATGAGCAGTTCTTC
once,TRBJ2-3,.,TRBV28,CASSLFGNSGGTTDTQYF,TGTGCCAGCAGTTTGTTCGGAAATTCCGGGGGTACCACAGATACGCAGTATTTT
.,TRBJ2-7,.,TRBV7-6,CASSLEQSYEQYF,TGTGCCAGCAGCTTAGAACAGTCCTACGAGCAGTACTTC
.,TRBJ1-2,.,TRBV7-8,CASSPNRVAHGYTF,TGTGCCAGCAGCCCGAACAGGGTAGCCCATGGCTACACCTTC
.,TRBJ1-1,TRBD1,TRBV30,CAWSATGDTEAFF,TGTGCCTGGAGCGCAACAGGGGACACTGAAGCTTTCTTT
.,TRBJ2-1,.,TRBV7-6,CASSLRHGASEQFF,TGTGCCAGCAGCTTACGACATGGGGCAAGTGAGCAGTTCTTC
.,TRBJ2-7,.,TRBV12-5,CASGGWRARDEQYF,TGTGCTAGTGGGGGCTGGAGGGCCCGGGACGAGCAGTACTTC
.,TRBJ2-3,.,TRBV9,CASSKGGGARDTQYF,TGTGCCAGCAGCAAAGGAGGGGGGGCCAGAGATACGCAGTATTTT